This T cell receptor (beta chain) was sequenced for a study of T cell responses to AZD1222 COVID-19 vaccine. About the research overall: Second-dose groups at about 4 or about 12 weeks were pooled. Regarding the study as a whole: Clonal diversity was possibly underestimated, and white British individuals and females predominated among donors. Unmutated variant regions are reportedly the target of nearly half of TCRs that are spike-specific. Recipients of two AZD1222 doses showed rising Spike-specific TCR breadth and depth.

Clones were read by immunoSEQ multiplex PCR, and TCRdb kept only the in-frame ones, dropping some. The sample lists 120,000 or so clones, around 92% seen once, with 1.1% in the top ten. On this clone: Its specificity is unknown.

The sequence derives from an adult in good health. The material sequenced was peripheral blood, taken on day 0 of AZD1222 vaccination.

The CDR3 here is CSAVPTVNTEAFF. CDR3 nucleotides: TGCAGCGCCGTCCCCACAGTGAACACTGAAGCTTTCTTT. This chain uses TRBV29-1 with TRBJ1-1; D is unclear. V was pared by 7 bases and J by 0 bases, with 12 bases between. In germline, CDR1 is SQVTM, CDR2 ANQGSEA. The CDR3 contains 13 residues.